This T cell receptor beta chain was retrieved from a study of Graves' ophthalmopathy and Graves' hyperthyroidism. Study-wide results and limits: Ophthalmopathy progression prediction by the model yielded a sensitivity of approximately 70% and a specificity of about 72%.

Remarks on this clonotype: As yet, its antigen is unknown.

Uncontrolled infections, pregnancy, lactation or other autoimmune diseases led to patient exclusion. The CDR3 sequence is 16 residues long. The V end lost 4 bases, the J end lost 4 bases, and 17 bases lay between the germline ends. Germline V gene sequence: CDR1 SNHLY, CDR2 FYNNEI. Researchers took RNA transcripts and amplified TCR beta CDR3 regions from them. First-round RT-PCR with HTBI primers preceded a second-round multiplex PCR. TCRdb passed the multiplex PCR reads through MiXCR, listing each CDR3 protein once. This sample has 57,000 or so distinct CDR3 sequences, with roughly half found just once.

The source material was peripheral blood. V usage is TRBV2 and J usage is TRBJ2-1; D perhaps matches TRBD1 (6 bases). This TCR was sampled from an adult woman with Graves' ophthalmopathy. The CDR3 spells CASSARNREEYNEQFF. The CDR3 region has the DNA TGTGCCAGCAGTGCTAGGAACAGGGAAGAGTACAATGAGCAGTTCTTC.